The entry below gives a single T cell receptor beta chain sequence along with its context. The data belong to a study of blood T cell repertoires in COVID-19. The wider study: Donors in the United States, Italy and Spain gave samples during acute or convalescent COVID-19. Nucleic acid was either cDNA or gDNA, and it came from T cells, B-cell-depleted T cells, or PBMCs.

TCRdb keeps only in-frame clones here, not all; method: immunoSEQ multiplex PCR. The table includes about 220,000 clones, roughly 85% detected once. The CDR3 is made up of 13 amino acids. V shed 6 bases and J 5 bases; nucleotides not matched to a gene: 5. The germline V gene encodes CDR1 MRHNA and CDR2 SNTAGT. The sequencing sample was made of peripheral blood. The chain couples TRBV6-4 to TRBJ1-1, with 8 bases fitting TRBD1. This clonotype was sampled from a woman in her seventies with COVID-19, enrolled during active disease. CDR3 sequence: CASSQGAWTEAFF. The CDR3 DNA reads as TGTGCCAGCAGCCAGGGGGCTTGGACTGAAGCTTTCTTT.